This T cell receptor (beta chain) was observed in a study of cytomegalovirus exposure and HLA in healthy donors. Study-wide findings and caveats: Indistinguishable V segments such as TRBV6-2 and TRBV6-3 were excluded.

With respect to this clone: The antigen remains unidentified.

Germline CDR1 is SQVTM and CDR2 is ANQGSEA. The length of the CDR3 is 10 residues. Between the trimmed V and J ends, which lost 6 bases and 6 bases, there was a span of 8 bases. PCR was performed using 60 Vbeta and 13 Jbeta primers. The method was immunoSEQ multiplex PCR; TCRdb's version includes in-frame clones alone and lacks a portion of them. The sample yields over 150,000 clones, roughly 84% seen once. This clonotype originated in a boy aged 2 to 9 in good health and CMV-seronegative. The chain uses TRBV29-1 and TRBJ1-2; no definite D call. The sequenced sample consisted of PBMCs. CDR3 in amino acids: CSVPQNGYTF. The DNA of the CDR3 is TGCAGCGTCCCCCAGAATGGCTACACCTTC.